The T cell receptor (beta chain) under discussion was sequenced for a study of blood T cell repertoires in COVID-19. Study-wide background: Sites across the United States, Italy and Spain contributed samples from acute and convalescent COVID-19. The analysed material was cDNA or gDNA that came from T cells, B-cell-depleted T cells, or PBMCs.

A Seattle source enrolled patients during active infection and followed them longitudinally. Profiling relied on immunoSEQ multiplex PCR, and the TCRdb table lists in-frame clones only, not all of them. The sample shows some 62,000 clones, 85% to 90% of them seen only once. Germline CDR1 is LNHNV and CDR2 is YYDKDF (reference sequence). The CDR3 has 16 amino acids. J lost 6 bases, V lost 0 bases, and 6 bases had no gene match. The sequenced sample consisted of peripheral blood. V gene TRBV15 combines with J gene TRBJ1-5, with 9 bases aligning to TRBD1. The source is a woman aged 60 to 75 with COVID-19, enrolled during active disease. This chain's CDR3 is CATSRDRDRAGQPQHF. For the CDR3, the DNA is TGTGCCACCAGCAGAGATCGGGACAGGGCGGGTCAGCCCCAGCATTTT.